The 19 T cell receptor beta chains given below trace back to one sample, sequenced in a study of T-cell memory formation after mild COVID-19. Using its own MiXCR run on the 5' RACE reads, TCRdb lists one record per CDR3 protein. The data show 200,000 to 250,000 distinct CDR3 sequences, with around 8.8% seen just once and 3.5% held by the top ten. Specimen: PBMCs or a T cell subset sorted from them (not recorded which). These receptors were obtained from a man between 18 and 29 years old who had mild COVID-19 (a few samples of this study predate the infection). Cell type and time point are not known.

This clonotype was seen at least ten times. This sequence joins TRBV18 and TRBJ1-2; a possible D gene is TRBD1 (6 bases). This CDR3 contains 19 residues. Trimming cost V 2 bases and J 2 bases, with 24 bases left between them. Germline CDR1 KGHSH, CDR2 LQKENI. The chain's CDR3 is CASSPEAGAAQNGNYGYTF. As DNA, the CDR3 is TGTGCCAGCTCACCAGAAGCAGGGGCCGCTCAAAACGGCAACTATGGCTACACCTTC.

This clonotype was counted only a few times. The CDR3 bases are TGTGCCATCAGGCCTACCCGACAAAACTATGGCTACACCTTC. This encodes CAIRPTRQNYGYTF. The rearrangement uses TRBV10-3 and TRBJ1-2; the D is unclear. CDR1 ENHRY and CDR2 SYGVKD come from the germline V gene. This CDR3 is 14 amino acids long. Trimming left V 6 bases short and J 2 bases short, with 13 bases between.

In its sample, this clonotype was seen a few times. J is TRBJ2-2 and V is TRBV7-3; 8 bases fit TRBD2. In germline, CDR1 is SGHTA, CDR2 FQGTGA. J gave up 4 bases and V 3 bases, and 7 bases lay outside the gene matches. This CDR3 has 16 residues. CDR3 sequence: CASSLNGGASTGELFF. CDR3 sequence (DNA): TGTGCCAGCAGCTTGAACGGGGGGGCGAGCACCGGGGAGCTGTTTTTT.

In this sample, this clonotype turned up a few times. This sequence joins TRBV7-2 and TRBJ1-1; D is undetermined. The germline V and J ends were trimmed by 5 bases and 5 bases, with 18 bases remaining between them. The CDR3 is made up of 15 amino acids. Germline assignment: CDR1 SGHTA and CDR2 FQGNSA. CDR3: CASSLGASGGTEAFF. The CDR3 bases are TGTGCCAGCAGCCTTGGTGCGTCGGGCGGAACTGAAGCTTTCTTT.

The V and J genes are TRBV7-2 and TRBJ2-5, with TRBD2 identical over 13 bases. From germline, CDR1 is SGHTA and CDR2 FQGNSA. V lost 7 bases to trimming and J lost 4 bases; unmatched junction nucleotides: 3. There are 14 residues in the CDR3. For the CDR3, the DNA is TGTGCCAGCACTGGACTAGCGGGGGTAGAGACCCAGTACTTC. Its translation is CASTGLAGVETQYF.

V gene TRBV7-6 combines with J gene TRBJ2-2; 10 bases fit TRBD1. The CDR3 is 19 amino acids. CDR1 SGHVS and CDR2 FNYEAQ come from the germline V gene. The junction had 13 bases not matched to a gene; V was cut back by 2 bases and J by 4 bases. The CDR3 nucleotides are TGTGCCAGCAGCTTAAGGACAGGGGGTCTTCCCCCCATCACCGGGGAGCTGTTTTTT. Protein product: CASSLRTGGLPPITGELFF.

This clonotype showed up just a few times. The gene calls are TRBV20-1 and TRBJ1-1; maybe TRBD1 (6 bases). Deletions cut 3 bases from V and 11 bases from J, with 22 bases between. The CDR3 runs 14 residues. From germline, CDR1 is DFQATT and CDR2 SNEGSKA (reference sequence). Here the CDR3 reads CSASRTLKTGGAFF. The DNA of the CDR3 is TGCAGTGCTAGTCGGACTCTCAAGACAGGAGGGGCTTTCTTT.

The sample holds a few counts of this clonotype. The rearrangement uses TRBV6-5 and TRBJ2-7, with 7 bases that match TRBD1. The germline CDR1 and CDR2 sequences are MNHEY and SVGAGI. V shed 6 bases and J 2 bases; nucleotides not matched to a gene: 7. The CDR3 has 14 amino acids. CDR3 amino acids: CASSRGRGAYEQYF. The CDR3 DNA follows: TGTGCCAGCAGCAGGGGGAGAGGCGCCTACGAGCAGTACTTC.

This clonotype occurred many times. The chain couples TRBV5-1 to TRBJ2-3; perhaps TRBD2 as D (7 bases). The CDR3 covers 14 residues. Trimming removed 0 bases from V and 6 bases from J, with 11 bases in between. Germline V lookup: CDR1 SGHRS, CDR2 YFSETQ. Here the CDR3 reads CASSLAWGGDTQYF. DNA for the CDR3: TGCGCCAGCAGCTTGGCCTGGGGGGGCGATACGCAGTATTTT.

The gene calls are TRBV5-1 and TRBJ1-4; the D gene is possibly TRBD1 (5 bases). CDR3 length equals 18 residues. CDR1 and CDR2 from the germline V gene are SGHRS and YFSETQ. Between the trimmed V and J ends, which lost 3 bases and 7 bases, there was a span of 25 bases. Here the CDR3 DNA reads TGCGCCAGCAGCTCCGGGCCACTCAGAGGGACCCTTGGTGAAAAACTGTTTTTT. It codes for CASSSGPLRGTLGEKLFF.

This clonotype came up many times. In DNA, the CDR3 is TGTGCCAGCAGTTACTCGGGAGACACACTTAACGAGCAGTACTTC. Translating gives CASSYSGDTLNEQYF. The chain is built from TRBV6-5 and TRBJ2-7, with D maybe TRBD2 (5 bases). Deletions cut 0 bases from V and 5 bases from J, with 14 bases between. The germline CDR1 and CDR2 sequences are MNHEY and SVGAGI. The length of the CDR3 is 15 residues.

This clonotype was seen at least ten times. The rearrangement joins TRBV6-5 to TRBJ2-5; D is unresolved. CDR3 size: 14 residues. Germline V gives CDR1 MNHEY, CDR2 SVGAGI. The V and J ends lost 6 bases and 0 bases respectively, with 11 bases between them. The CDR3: CASRPTGHQETQYF. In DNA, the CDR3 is TGTGCCAGCAGACCAACCGGGCACCAAGAGACCCAGTACTTC.

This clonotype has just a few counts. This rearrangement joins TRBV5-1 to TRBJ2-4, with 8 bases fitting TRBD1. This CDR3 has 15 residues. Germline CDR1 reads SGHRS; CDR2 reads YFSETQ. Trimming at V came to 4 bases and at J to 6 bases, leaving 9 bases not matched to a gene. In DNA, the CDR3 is TGCGCCAGCAGCCCAAGGGACAGGAGCTCAAACATTCAGTACTTC. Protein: CASSPRDRSSNIQYF.

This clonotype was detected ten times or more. This chain's CDR3 is CASSELQGTIDTQYF. CDR3 sequence (DNA): TGCGCCAGCAGCGAGCTACAGGGGACGATAGATACGCAGTATTTT. The rearrangement links TRBV5-1 to TRBJ2-3; 7 bases match TRBD1. The CDR3 runs to 15 residues. J lost 5 bases, V lost 4 bases, and 10 bases had no gene match. Germline assignment: CDR1 SGHRS and CDR2 YFSETQ.

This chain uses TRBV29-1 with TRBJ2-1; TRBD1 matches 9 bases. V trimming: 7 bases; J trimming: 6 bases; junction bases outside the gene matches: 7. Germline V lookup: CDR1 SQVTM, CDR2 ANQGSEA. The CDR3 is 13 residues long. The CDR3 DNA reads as TGCAGCGCCGAAACGGACAGGGGCAATGAGCAGTTCTTC. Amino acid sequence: CSAETDRGNEQFF.

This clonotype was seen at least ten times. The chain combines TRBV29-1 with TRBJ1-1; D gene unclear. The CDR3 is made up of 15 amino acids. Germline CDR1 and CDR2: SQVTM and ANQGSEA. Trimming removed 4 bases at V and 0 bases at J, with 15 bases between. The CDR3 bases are TGCAGCGTTGGTTCCCGGGGAGGAATGAACACTGAAGCTTTCTTT. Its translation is CSVGSRGGMNTEAFF.

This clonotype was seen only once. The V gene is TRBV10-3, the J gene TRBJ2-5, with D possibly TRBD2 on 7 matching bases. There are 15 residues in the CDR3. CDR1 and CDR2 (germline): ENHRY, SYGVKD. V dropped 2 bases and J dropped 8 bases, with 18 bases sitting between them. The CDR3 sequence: CAISEGTRGGETQYF. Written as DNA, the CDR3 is TGTGCCATCAGTGAGGGAACGAGGGGGGGCGAAACCCAGTACTTC.

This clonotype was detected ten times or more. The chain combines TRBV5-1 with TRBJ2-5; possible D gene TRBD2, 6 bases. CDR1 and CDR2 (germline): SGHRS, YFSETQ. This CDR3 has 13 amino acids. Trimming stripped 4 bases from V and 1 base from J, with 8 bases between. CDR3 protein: CASSETSQETQYF. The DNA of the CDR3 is TGCGCCAGCAGCGAGACTAGCCAAGAGACCCAGTACTTC.

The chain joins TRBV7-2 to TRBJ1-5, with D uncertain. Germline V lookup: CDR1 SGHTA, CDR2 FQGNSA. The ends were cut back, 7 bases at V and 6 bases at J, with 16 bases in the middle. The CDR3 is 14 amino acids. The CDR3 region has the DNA TGTGCCAGCACCGCAAGGCCGGGGATTCAGCCCCAGCATTTT. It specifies CASTARPGIQPQHF.